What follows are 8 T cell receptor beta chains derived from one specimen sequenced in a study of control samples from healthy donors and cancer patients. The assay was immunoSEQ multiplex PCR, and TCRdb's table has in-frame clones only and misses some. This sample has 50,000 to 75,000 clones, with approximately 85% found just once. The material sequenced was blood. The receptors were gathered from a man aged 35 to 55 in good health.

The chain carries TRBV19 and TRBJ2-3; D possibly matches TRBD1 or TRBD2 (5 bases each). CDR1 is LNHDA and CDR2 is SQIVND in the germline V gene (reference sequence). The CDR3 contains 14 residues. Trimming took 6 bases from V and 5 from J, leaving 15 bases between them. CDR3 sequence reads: CASSRDPWGDTQYF. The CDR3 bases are TGTGCCAGTAGCCGGGACCCGTGGGGAGATACGCAGTATTTT.

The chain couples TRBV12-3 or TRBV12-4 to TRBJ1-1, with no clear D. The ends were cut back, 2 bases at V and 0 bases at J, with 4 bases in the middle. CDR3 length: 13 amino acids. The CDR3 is CASSLYMNTEAFF. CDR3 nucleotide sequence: TGTGCCAGCAGTTTATACATGAACACTGAAGCTTTCTTT.

CDR3: CASMGISGNTIYF. CDR3 nucleotide sequence: TGTGCCAGCATGGGGATCTCTGGAAACACCATATATTTT. The chain combines TRBV12-3 or TRBV12-4 with TRBJ1-3; no firm D call. The CDR3 extends over 13 amino acids. The germline V and J ends were trimmed by 7 bases and 0 bases, with 7 bases remaining between them.

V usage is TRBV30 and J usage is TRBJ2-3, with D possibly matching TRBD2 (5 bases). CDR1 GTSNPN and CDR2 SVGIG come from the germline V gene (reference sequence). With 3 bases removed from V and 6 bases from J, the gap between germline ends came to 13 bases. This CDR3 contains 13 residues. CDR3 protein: CAWRDGVGDTQYF. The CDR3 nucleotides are TGTGCCTGGAGGGACGGGGTAGGGGATACGCAGTATTTT.

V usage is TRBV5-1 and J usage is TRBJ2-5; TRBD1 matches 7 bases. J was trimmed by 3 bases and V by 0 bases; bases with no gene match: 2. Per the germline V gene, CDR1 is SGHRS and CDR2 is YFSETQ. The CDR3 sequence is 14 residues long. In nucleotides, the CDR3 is TGCGCCAGCAGCTTGGGAGGGGGCAAAGAGACCCAGTACTTC. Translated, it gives CASSLGGGKETQYF.

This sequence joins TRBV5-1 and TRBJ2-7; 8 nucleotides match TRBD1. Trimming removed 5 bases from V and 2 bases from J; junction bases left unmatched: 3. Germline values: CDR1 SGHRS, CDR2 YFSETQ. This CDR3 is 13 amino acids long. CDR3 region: CASRSGQAYEQYF. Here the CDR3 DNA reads TGCGCCAGCAGGTCGGGACAGGCCTACGAGCAGTACTTC. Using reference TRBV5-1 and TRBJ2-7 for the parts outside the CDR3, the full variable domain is KAGVTQTPRYLIKTRGQQVTLSCSPISGHRSVSWYQQTPGQGLQFLFEYFSETQRNKGNFPGRFSGRQFSNSRSEMNVSTLELGDSALYLCASRSGQAYEQYFGPGTRLTVT.

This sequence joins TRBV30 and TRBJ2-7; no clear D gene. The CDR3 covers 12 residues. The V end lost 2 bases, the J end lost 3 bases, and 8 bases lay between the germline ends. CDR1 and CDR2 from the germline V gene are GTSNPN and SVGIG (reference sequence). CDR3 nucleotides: TGTGCCTGGAGTAAGGGCCTCTACGAGCAGTACTTC. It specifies CAWSKGLYEQYF.

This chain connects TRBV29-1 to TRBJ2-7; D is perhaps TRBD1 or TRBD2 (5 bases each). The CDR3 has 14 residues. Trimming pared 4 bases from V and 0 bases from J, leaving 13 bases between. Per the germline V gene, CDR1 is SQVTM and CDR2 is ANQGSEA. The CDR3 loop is CSVVPGPISYEQYF. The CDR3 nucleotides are TGCAGCGTTGTTCCGGGGCCCATCTCCTACGAGCAGTACTTC.